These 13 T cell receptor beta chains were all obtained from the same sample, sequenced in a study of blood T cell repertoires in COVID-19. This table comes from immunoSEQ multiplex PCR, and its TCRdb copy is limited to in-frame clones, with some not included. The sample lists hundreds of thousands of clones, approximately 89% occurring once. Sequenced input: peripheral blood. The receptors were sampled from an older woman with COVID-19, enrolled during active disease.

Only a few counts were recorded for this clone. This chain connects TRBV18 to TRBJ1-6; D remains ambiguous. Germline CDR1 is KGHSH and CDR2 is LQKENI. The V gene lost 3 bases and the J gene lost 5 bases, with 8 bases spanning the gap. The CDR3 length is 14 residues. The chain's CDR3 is CASSPANNNSPLHF. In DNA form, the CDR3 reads TGTGCCAGCTCACCGGCCAACAATAATTCACCCCTCCACTTT.

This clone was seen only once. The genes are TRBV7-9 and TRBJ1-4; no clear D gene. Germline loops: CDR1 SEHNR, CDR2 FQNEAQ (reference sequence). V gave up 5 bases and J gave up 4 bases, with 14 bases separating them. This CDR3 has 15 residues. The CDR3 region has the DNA TGTGCCAGCAGCCCCGGCGGGCCGGTTAATGAAAAACTGTTTTTT. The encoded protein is CASSPGGPVNEKLFF.

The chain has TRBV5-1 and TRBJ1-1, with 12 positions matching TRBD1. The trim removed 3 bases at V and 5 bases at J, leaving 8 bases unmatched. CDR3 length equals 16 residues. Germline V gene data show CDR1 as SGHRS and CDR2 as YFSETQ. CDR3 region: CASSSGDRGRYTEAFF. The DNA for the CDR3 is TGCGCCAGCAGCTCGGGGGACAGGGGGCGGTATACTGAAGCTTTCTTT.

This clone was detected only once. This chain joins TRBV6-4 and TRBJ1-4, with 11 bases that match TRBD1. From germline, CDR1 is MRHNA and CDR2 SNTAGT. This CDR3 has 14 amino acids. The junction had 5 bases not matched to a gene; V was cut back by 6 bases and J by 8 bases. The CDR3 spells CASRRTGGNEKLFF. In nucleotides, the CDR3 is TGTGCCAGCAGGAGGACAGGGGGCAACGAAAAACTGTTTTTT.

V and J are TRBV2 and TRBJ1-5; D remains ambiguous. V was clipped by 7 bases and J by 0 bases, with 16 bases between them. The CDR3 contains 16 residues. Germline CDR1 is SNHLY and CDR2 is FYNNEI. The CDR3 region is CASNIRGSYSNQPQHF. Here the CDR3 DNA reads TGTGCCAGCAACATTCGAGGGAGTTATAGCAATCAGCCCCAGCATTTT.

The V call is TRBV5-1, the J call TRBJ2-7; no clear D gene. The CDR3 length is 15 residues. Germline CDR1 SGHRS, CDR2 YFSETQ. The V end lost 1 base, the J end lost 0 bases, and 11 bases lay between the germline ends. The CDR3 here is CASSLLRMSSYEQYF. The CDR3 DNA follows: TGCGCCAGCAGCTTGTTGAGGATGAGCTCCTACGAGCAGTACTTC.

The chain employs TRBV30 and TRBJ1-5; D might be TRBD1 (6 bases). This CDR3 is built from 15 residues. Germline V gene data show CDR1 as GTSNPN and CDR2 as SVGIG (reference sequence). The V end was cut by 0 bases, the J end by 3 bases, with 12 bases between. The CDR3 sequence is CAWSVQGRDNQPQHF. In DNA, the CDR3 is TGTGCCTGGAGTGTACAGGGACGGGACAATCAGCCCCAGCATTTT.

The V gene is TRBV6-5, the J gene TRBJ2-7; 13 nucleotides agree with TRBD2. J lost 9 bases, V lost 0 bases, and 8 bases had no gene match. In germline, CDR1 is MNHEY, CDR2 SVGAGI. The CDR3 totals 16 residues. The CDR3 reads CASSYSGTSGAEAQYF. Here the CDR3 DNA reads TGTGCCAGCAGTTACTCAGGGACTAGCGGGGCCGAGGCGCAGTACTTC.

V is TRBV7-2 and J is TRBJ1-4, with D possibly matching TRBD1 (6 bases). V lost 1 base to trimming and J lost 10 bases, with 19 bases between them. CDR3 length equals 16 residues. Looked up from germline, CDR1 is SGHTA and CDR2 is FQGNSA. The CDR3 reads CASSLVGARGLGKLFF. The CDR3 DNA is TGTGCCAGCAGCTTAGTAGGGGCCAGGGGCCTTGGAAAACTGTTTTTT.

In DNA form, the CDR3 reads TGTGCCAGCAGTACCCCAGCGGGGGTAGGCTATGGCTACACCTTC. Translated: CASSTPAGVGYGYTF. This chain joins TRBV28 and TRBJ1-2; D may be TRBD1 (5 bases). Trimming removed 5 bases from V and 4 bases from J, with 17 bases in between. The CDR3 covers 15 residues. CDR1 and CDR2 (germline): MDHEN, SYDVKM.

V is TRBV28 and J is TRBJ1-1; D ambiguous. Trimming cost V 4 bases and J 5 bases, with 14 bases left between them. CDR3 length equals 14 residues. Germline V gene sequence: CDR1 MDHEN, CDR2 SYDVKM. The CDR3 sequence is CASSSGGGGTEAFF. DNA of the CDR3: TGTGCCAGCAGTTCAGGTGGCGGAGGGACTGAAGCTTTCTTT.

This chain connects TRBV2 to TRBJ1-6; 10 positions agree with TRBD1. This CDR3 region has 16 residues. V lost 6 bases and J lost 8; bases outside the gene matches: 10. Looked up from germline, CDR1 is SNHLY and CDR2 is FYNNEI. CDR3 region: CASRRDRGVRDSPLHF. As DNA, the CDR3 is TGTGCCAGCAGAAGGGACAGGGGAGTTAGAGATTCACCCCTCCACTTT.

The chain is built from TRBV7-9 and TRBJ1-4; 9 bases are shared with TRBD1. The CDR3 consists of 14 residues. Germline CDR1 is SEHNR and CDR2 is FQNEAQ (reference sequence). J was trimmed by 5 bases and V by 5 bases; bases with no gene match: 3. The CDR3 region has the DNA TGTGCCAGCAGCCCCGGACAGGGGAATGAAAAACTGTTTTTT. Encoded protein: CASSPGQGNEKLFF.